A single T cell receptor (beta chain) is shown here with its context. Its antigen remains unknown. This sample's treatment: approximately 10-day PBMC culture with coronavirus spike peptide pools or control peptides (ViraFEST assay). CDR3 length equals 18 residues. Germline V gene data show CDR1 as MNHNS and CDR2 as SASEGT. The ends were cut back, 2 bases at V and 7 bases at J, with 26 bases in the middle. These data belong to a study of vaccination and CD4 T cells after COVID-19. Turning to the study itself: Researchers treated cells with overlapping spike peptides taken from SARS-CoV-2, HCoV-NL63, HCoV-OC43 and HCoV-229E.

The Oncomine TCR Beta short-read assay was applied to DNA of cultured CD4+ T cells. TCRdb re-called the PCR reads with MiXCR, one entry per CDR3 protein. The sample holds 7,000 to 9,500 distinct CDR3 sequences, about three fifths seen once. This clonotype was sampled from a human donor who had recovered from COVID-19. Sequencing input: CD4+ T cells from blood, cultured in vitro. The chain recombines TRBV6-1 with TRBJ1-2; D gene uncertain. In nucleotides, the CDR3 is TGTGCCAGCAGTGAATCCTCCTCGTCCGGCGGGGTAATTCGTGGCTACACCTTC. Amino acid sequence: CASSESSSSGGVIRGYTF.